Listed below are T cell receptor beta chains from one sample, sequenced in a study of radiotherapy plus CTLA-4 blockade in lung cancer. TCRdb's table, derived via immunoSEQ multiplex PCR, lists solely in-frame clones and lacks some. The sample gives about 41,000 clones, 76% of which show up once; roughly 8% is in the top ten. The sequences come from peripheral blood, collected from a patient treated with radiotherapy plus ipilimumab. Source of these receptors: a human donor with non-small cell lung cancer who had stable disease on radiotherapy plus ipilimumab. CDR3s include the opening cysteine and the closing phenylalanine or tryptophan. D genes are given only for firm matches. Expanded clones are given a class, and other clones once, few, many or no size at all.

clone_size,v_call,d_call,j_call,cdr3_nt,cdr3_aa
once,TRBV7-9,NA,TRBJ2-1,TGTGCCAGCAGCCTGGGGGAAGGCTCCTACAATGAGCAGTTCTTC,CASSLGEGSYNEQFF
NA,TRBV15,NA,TRBJ2-3,TGTGCCACCAGCAGAGACCGGAGGAAGGAGGGTACGCAGTATTTT,CATSRDRRKEGTQYF
NA,TRBV7-2,NA,TRBJ2-7,TGTGCCAGCAGCTTAGTAGGGGGAGGATTCTACGAGCAGTACTTC,CASSLVGGGFYEQYF
NA,TRBV6-6,NA,TRBJ1-2,TGTGCCAGCAGTTACTCAGGCAGCTACTATGGCTACACCTTC,CASSYSGSYYGYTF
NA,TRBV5-5,NA,TRBJ1-5,TGTGCCAGCAGCTCTGTGAGCAGCAATCAGCCCCAGCATTTT,CASSSVSSNQPQHF
NA,TRBV6-4,NA,TRBJ2-7,TGTGCCAGCAGTGTTAATGTATACGGCGAGCAGTACTTC,CASSVNVYGEQYF
NA,TRBV27,TRBD2,TRBJ2-1,TGTGCCAGCAGTTTCCTCCGCCAAATAGCGGGGGTAAGGGAGCAGTTCTTC,CASSFLRQIAGVREQFF
NA,TRBV4-3,NA,TRBJ1-4,TGCGCCAGCAGCCAAGACAGGGGCACTAATGAAAAACTGTTTTTT,CASSQDRGTNEKLFF
NA,TRBV5-1,TRBD2,TRBJ2-3,TGCGCCAGCAGCTGGACTAGCGGGGGGACCACAGATACGCAGTATTTT,CASSWTSGGTTDTQYF
NA,TRBV27,NA,TRBJ1-1,TGTGCCAGCAGTTCCCCCTATGAAGCTTTCTTT,CASSSPYEAFF
NA,TRBV7-9,TRBD1,TRBJ2-7,TGTGCCAGCACCTGGGGGACAGGCTCCTACGAGCAGTACTTC,CASTWGTGSYEQYF
few,TRBV11-2,NA,TRBJ2-3,TGTGCCAGCAGCTTAGAGTTCGGAGCGAACACAGATACGCAGTATTTT,CASSLEFGANTDTQYF
NA,TRBV15,TRBD2,TRBJ2-5,TGTGCCACCAGCAGAGGGGGTCGAGCGGGGCAAGAGACCCAGTACTTC,CATSRGGRAGQETQYF
NA,TRBV18,NA,TRBJ1-1,TGTGCCAGCTCACCACGGGGAGATTATGAAGCTTTCTTT,CASSPRGDYEAFF
NA,TRBV5-6,NA,TRBJ1-2,TGTGCCAGCAGCCCACCTCAGGTGGGGTATGGCTACACCTTC,CASSPPQVGYGYTF
NA,TRBV27,NA,TRBJ2-1,TGTGCCAGCAGTCCGGGGAATGAGCAGTTCTTC,CASSPGNEQFF
NA,TRBV7-2,NA,TRBJ1-1,TGTGCCAGCAGCGCCAGATTGAACACTGAAGCTTTCTTT,CASSARLNTEAFF
NA,TRBV6-6,NA,TRBJ2-1,TGTGCCAGCAGAACAATACGCGGGGGCAGTGAGCAGTTCTTC,CASRTIRGGSEQFF
NA,TRBV25-1,TRBD1,TRBJ1-1,TGTGCCAGCAGTGAAGGGACAGGGGGCCCGAACACTGAAGCTTTCTTT,CASSEGTGGPNTEAFF
NA,TRBV25-1,NA,TRBJ1-5,TGTGCCAGCATCATACTGAATCAGCCCCAGCATTTT,CASIILNQPQHF
few,TRBV21-1,NA,TRBJ1-6,TGTGCCAGCAGCAAAGACGCCAGCTCCTATAATTCACCCCTCCACTTT,CASSKDASSYNSPLHF
NA,TRBV19,NA,TRBJ1-5,TGTGCCTCCCACTATAGCAATCAGCCCCAGCATTTT,CASHYSNQPQHF
NA,TRBV7-6,NA,TRBJ2-3,TGTGCCAGCAGCGGCCCGGGTGGCCTCACAGATACGCAGTATTTT,CASSGPGGLTDTQYF
few,TRBV6-6,NA,TRBJ1-2,TGTGCCAGCAGTTTAGTAGGCGGGCGCTATGGCTACACCTTC,CASSLVGGRYGYTF
NA,TRBV7-2,NA,TRBJ1-4,TGTGCCAGCAGCTTAATCGGGGGTTGGGGTGAAAAACTGTTTTTT,CASSLIGGWGEKLFF
once,TRBV9,NA,TRBJ1-1,TGTGCCAGCAGCCCAGTAGTTCTGGCGACTGAAGCTTTCTTT,CASSPVVLATEAFF
NA,TRBV19,NA,TRBJ2-1,TGTGCCAGTAGTATAGATATTGAGCAGTTCTTC,CASSIDIEQFF
NA,TRBV7-8,TRBD1,TRBJ1-5,TGTGCCAGCAGCTCCCGGACAGGGCATAGCAATCAGCCCCAGCATTTT,CASSSRTGHSNQPQHF
NA,TRBV28,NA,TRBJ2-2,TGTGCCAGCAGTTTACATTCCTGGGGGTTCGGGGAGCTGTTTTTT,CASSLHSWGFGELFF
NA,TRBV19,TRBD1,TRBJ1-1,TGTGGAACAGGGGGGAACACTGAAGCTTTCTTT,CGTGGNTEAFF
many,TRBV28,TRBD1,TRBJ1-3,TGTGCCAGCCGATATTCCGGACAGGGGGGAAACACCATATATTTT,CASRYSGQGGNTIYF
NA,TRBV6-6,NA,TRBJ1-3,TGTGCCAGCGCTACCTCTGGAAACACCATATATTTT,CASATSGNTIYF
NA,TRBV5-1,TRBD1,TRBJ2-2,TGCGCCAGCAGTCAGCAGGGACAGGGGAACACCGGGGAGCTGTTTTTT,CASSQQGQGNTGELFF
NA,TRBV7-6,TRBD1,TRBJ1-5,TGTGCCAGCAGCATCGGACAGGGAATAAGCAATCAGCCCCAGCATTTT,CASSIGQGISNQPQHF
NA,TRBV27,TRBD2,TRBJ2-3,TGTGCCAGCAGTGCGGCCCTATTAGCGGGGGGGCTAACAGATACGCAGTATTTT,CASSAALLAGGLTDTQYF
NA,TRBV6-1,NA,TRBJ1-6,TGTGCCAGCAGTGAAATACACAGCTCCACTAATTCACCCCTCCACTTT,CASSEIHSSTNSPLHF
NA,TRBV9,NA,TRBJ2-5,TGTGCCAGCAGCGTAGGGGAAGAGACCCAGTACTTC,CASSVGEETQYF
NA,TRBV13,NA,TRBJ1-1,TGTGCCAGCAGACCAGTGAACACTGAAGCTTTCTTT,CASRPVNTEAFF
NA,TRBV6-6,TRBD1,TRBJ2-7,TGTGCCAGCAGCCCCGGGACAGCCCTCTACGAGCAGTACTTC,CASSPGTALYEQYF
NA,TRBV4-1,TRBD1,TRBJ1-2,TGCGCCAGCAGCCAAGATCAACAGGGGAACTATGGCTACACCTTC,CASSQDQQGNYGYTF
once,TRBV28,NA,TRBJ1-5,TGTGCCAGCGGGGAGCAGGGTAGAAACGTGGGTCAGCCCCAGCATTTT,CASGEQGRNVGQPQHF
NA,TRBV19,TRBD1,TRBJ1-1,TGTGCCAGTAGTATCGGGACAGGGATGGACACTGAAGCTTTCTTT,CASSIGTGMDTEAFF
NA,TRBV13,NA,TRBJ1-5,TGTGCCAGCAGCTTGGGCAGGGGCAATCAGCCCCAGCATTTT,CASSLGRGNQPQHF
once,TRBV5-1,NA,TRBJ2-3,TGCGCCAGCAGCTTGAATAGTGGGTCGGATACGCAGTATTTT,CASSLNSGSDTQYF
NA,TRBV4-1,NA,TRBJ1-2,TGCGCCAGCAGCCTTGGTACACACATTAACTATGGCTACACCTTC,CASSLGTHINYGYTF
NA,TRBV5-6,TRBD1,TRBJ1-2,TGTGCCAGCAGCAGGGGACAGACGAACTATGGCTACACCTTC,CASSRGQTNYGYTF
NA,TRBV6-5,NA,TRBJ1-5,TGTGCCAGCAGGCAGGGTTACGGCAATCAGCCCCAGCATTTT,CASRQGYGNQPQHF
medium-sized,TRBV27,NA,TRBJ1-2,TGTGCCACCTACACACAGGGTATCGACGGCTACACCTTC,CATYTQGIDGYTF
medium-sized,TRBV19,NA,TRBJ1-5,TGTGCCAGTAGTAGCCGGGACCGAAATCAGCCCCAGCATTTT,CASSSRDRNQPQHF